This T cell receptor beta chain appears in the sequencing data of a study of blood T cell repertoires in COVID-19. As for the study in general: COVID-19 samples from acute and convalescent phases originated in the United States, Italy and Spain.

Details on this clone: The sample carries other DNA sequences with the same CDR3.

The CDR3 is 14 amino acids. Germline CDR1 reads SGHAT; CDR2 reads FQNNGV. V shed 1 base and J 1 base; nucleotides not matched to a gene: 0. As processed by the authors: Reference gene primer amplification yielded estimated nucleated cell counts. The data were produced by immunoSEQ multiplex PCR, yet TCRdb's version contains in-frame clones alone and is incomplete. The V and J calls and clone size come from that table; D and trimming were worked out from the DNA. The sample includes some 250,000 clones, around 82% of them seen just once. This clonotype originated in a man at least 80 years old with acute or convalescent COVID-19. V gene TRBV11-2 combines with J gene TRBJ1-1, with 7 bases identical to TRBD1. Sequenced sample: peripheral blood. The CDR3 is CASSLGQGNTEAFF. As DNA, the CDR3 is TGTGCCAGCAGCTTAGGACAGGGGAACACTGAAGCTTTCTTT. The full variable domain, its missing parts supplied by reference TRBV11-2 and TRBJ1-1, is EAGVAQSPRYKIIEKRQSVAFWCNPISGHATLYWYQQILGQGPKLLIQFQNNGVVDDSQLPKDRFSAERLKGVDSTLKIQPAKLEDSAVYLCASSLGQGNTEAFFGQGTRLTVV.